This T cell receptor (beta chain) comes out of a study of cytomegalovirus exposure and HLA in healthy donors. Overall study results and limits: Investigators reported approximately 150 TCR beta chains as tied to cytomegalovirus. Association of a missense DCLRE1C variant with TCR beta V- and J-gene trimming was reported in a later analysis. An analysis that was carried out later associated 16,951 TCR beta sequences with HLA alleles at 0.05 false discovery rate.

From germline, CDR1 is SGDLS and CDR2 YYNGEE. Between the trimmed V and J ends, which lost 0 bases and 1 base, there was a span of 10 bases. This CDR3 contains 15 residues. As regards this clone: Its antigen remains unknown.

Primers: 60 Vbeta forward and 13 Jbeta reverse. Produced via immunoSEQ multiplex PCR; TCRdb's table is partial and in-frame only. This sample carries 150,000 to 200,000 clones, approximately 83% of them seen once, and the ten largest clones take roughly 8.8%. These donors, healthy bone marrow donors, were studied. The sequence was collected from a man younger than 35 in good health and CMV-seropositive. The chain recombines TRBV9 with TRBJ1-1; maybe TRBD1 (5 bases). Sequences were obtained from PBMCs. For the CDR3, the DNA is TGTGCCAGCAGCGTAGGATTGGGGCCGAACACTGAAGCTTTCTTT. Protein product: CASSVGLGPNTEAFF.